These T cell receptor beta chains were read from a single sample in a study of beta chain features in type 1 diabetes. Measured with immunoSEQ multiplex PCR; TCRdb has only the in-frame clones, and not every one. The table includes about 250,000 clones, roughly 15% detected once. Material for sequencing was naive CD4+ T cells from blood. All receptors derive from a woman aged 40-49 years in good health. Both conserved end residues are part of each CDR3. For some rows the clone size is stated as once, few or many, or as a class when expanded; others skip it.

v_call	j_call	clone_size	cdr3_aa
TRBV7-8	TRBJ1-5	few	CASSSQSLFRGNQPQHF
TRBV5-1	TRBJ2-7	few	CASSHDRVDYEQYF
TRBV4-3	TRBJ2-2	-	CASSQGPSGGTNTGELFF
TRBV11-2	TRBJ2-3	-	CASSLVAGGPDTQYF
TRBV6-5	TRBJ1-2	few	CASSYKGQGSGYTF
TRBV12-5	TRBJ1-2	-	CASGQKQGAVFYGYTF
TRBV4-3	TRBJ2-1	many	CASSQERWRSRDEQFF
TRBV4-1	TRBJ1-5	-	CASSQDQNSNQPQHF
TRBV7-2	TRBJ2-2	-	CASSPRNTGELFF
TRBV5-4	TRBJ1-2	-	CASSGQFYGYTF
TRBV12-2	TRBJ2-3	few	CATPGGNTDTQYF
TRBV7-6	TRBJ2-2	-	CASSFGGNTGELFF
TRBV18	TRBJ2-5	few	CASSPRERETQYF
TRBV5-1	TRBJ2-1	-	CASSPRTSGGHNEQFF
TRBV6-5	TRBJ2-7	few	CASTGGGQGTYEQYF
TRBV20-1	TRBJ1-4	-	CSAIRTDSSFF
TRBV6-1	TRBJ1-2	-	CASSEAPVPNGYGYTF
TRBV4-1	TRBJ2-1	few	CASSQDHTGGLGNEQFF
TRBV5-4	TRBJ2-7	-	CASTSGGHSYEQYF
TRBV19	TRBJ1-5	few	CASSLSGQDNQPQHF
TRBV14	TRBJ1-2	-	CASSQVGAGPYGYTF
TRBV5-1	TRBJ1-1	-	CASSAGAREDTEAFF